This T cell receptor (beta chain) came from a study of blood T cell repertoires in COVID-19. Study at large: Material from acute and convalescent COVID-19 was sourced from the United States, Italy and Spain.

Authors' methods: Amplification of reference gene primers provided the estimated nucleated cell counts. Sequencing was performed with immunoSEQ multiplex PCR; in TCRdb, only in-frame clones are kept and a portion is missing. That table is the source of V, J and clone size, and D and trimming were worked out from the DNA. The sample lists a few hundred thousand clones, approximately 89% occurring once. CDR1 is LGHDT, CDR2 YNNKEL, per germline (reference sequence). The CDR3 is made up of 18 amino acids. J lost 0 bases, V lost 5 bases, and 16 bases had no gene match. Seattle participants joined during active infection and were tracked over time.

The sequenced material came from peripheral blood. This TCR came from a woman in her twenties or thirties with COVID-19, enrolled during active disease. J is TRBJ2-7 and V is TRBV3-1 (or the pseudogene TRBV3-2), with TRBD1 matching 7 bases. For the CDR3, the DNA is TGTGCCAGCAGCGCCACGATTGGACCGGGACAGATCTCCTACGAGCAGTACGTC. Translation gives CASSATIGPGQISYEQYV.